This is a list of T cell receptor beta chains from one sample in a study of radiation and T cells in renal cell carcinoma. TCRdb's table, derived via immunoSEQ multiplex PCR, lists solely in-frame clones and lacks some. The sample lists around 130,000 clones, 81% occurring once. Sequences were derived from blood, sampled from a patient whose treatment included radiotherapy and nephrectomy. The receptors were sampled from a woman aged 55-69 years with renal cell carcinoma. The CDR3 runs from the conserved cysteine through the conserved F or W. D genes are given only for firm matches. Some rows mark clone size as missing; the rest say once, few, many or name a class of expanded clone.

V	J	size	D	CDR3	DNA
TRBV4-2	TRBJ2-1	.	TRBD2	CASSQERGLAGRDEQFF	TGTGCCAGCAGCCAAGAAAGGGGACTAGCGGGAAGAGATGAGCAGTTCTTC
TRBV9	TRBJ1-1	few	.	CASSVGGGHTEAFF	TGTGCCAGCAGCGTAGGAGGGGGGCATACTGAAGCTTTCTTT
TRBV14	TRBJ2-1	.	TRBD2	CASSQPREAEQFF	TGTGCCAGCAGCCAGCCTCGGGAGGCTGAGCAGTTCTTC
TRBV28	TRBJ1-5	.	.	CASSFLRSLGDQPQHF	TGTGCCAGCAGTTTCTTAAGGTCCCTCGGGGATCAGCCCCAGCATTTT
TRBV28	TRBJ2-7	.	.	CASHPWTDLGNSYEQYF	TGTGCCAGCCACCCATGGACAGACCTGGGGAACTCCTACGAGCAGTACTTC
TRBV6-5	TRBJ1-4	.	.	CASNPDAAGEKLFF	TGTGCCAGCAACCCCGACGCCGCGGGTGAAAAACTGTTTTTT
TRBV28	TRBJ2-7	.	.	CASKRGREQYF	TGTGCCAGCAAGAGGGGAAGGGAGCAGTACTTC
TRBV19	TRBJ1-5	.	.	CASSATGNQPQHF	TGTGCCAGTAGCGCGACGGGCAATCAGCCCCAGCATTTT
TRBV29-1	TRBJ2-3	.	TRBD2	CSVLGTSGTDTQYF	TGCAGCGTTCTAGGGACTAGCGGCACAGATACGCAGTATTTT
TRBV10-3	TRBJ1-1	.	TRBD1	CASTGANSDTEAFF	TGTGCCAGTACAGGGGCAAACAGTGACACTGAAGCTTTCTTT
TRBV19	TRBJ1-5	.	.	CASSIAGGAQPQHF	TGTGCCAGTAGTATAGCGGGAGGAGCTCAGCCCCAGCATTTT
TRBV28	TRBJ1-1	.	TRBD1	CASSWIRTGWVNTEAFF	TGTGCCAGCAGTTGGATTAGGACAGGGTGGGTGAACACTGAAGCTTTCTTT
TRBV6-1	TRBJ1-2	.	.	CASSAGIDYGYTF	TGTGCCAGCAGTGCAGGGATTGACTATGGCTACACCTTC
TRBV7-9	TRBJ2-7	.	.	CASSQMGRVAGEQYF	TGTGCCAGCAGCCAAATGGGAAGGGTGGCGGGGGAGCAGTACTTC
TRBV28	TRBJ1-2	many	.	CASSSRTDNLYGYTF	TGTGCCAGCAGTTCTCGGACAGACAACCTCTATGGCTACACCTTC
TRBV6-6	TRBJ2-3	.	TRBD1	CASSRGQGLVDTQYF	TGTGCCAGCAGTCGGGGACAGGGCCTCGTGGATACGCAGTATTTT
TRBV5-5	TRBJ2-5	.	.	CASSAGRLETQYF	TGTGCCAGCAGCGCGGGACGCCTAGAGACCCAGTACTTC
TRBV5-1	TRBJ2-7	.	TRBD2	CASSSTSGSSYEQYF	TGCGCCAGCAGCTCTACTAGCGGGAGTTCCTACGAGCAGTACTTC
TRBV29-1	TRBJ2-5	few	.	CSVGRARGETQYF	TGCAGCGTGGGGAGGGCCAGGGGAGAGACCCAGTACTTC